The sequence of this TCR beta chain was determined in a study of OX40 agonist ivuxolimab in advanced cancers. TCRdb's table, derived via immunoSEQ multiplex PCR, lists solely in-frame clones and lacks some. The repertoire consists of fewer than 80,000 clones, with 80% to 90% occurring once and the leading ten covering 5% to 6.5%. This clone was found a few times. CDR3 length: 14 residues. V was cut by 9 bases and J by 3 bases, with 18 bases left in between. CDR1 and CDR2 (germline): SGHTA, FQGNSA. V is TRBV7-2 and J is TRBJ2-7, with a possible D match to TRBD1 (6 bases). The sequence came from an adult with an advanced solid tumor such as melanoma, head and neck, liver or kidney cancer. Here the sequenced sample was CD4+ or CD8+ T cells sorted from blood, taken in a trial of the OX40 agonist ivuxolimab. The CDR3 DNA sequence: TGTGCCAGACGGCAGAGGGGGAGAGGCTACGAGCAGTACTTC. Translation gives CARRQRGRGYEQYF.